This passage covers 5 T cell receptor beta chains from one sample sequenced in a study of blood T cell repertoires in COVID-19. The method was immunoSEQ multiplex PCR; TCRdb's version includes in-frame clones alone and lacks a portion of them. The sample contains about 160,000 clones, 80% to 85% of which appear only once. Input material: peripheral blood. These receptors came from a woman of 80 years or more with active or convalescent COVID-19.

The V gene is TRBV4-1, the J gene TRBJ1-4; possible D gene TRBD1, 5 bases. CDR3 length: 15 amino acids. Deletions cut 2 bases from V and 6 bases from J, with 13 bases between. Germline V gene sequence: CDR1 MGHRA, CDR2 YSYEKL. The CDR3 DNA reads TGCGCCAGCAGCCAACGCCAGGGTGGTGATGAAAAACTGTTTTTT. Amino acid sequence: CASSQRQGGDEKLFF.

The CDR3 DNA is TGCGCCAGCAGTGAGACAGGGGTTTATCAGCCCCAGCATTTT. Amino acid sequence: CASSETGVYQPQHF. The chain couples TRBV10-1 to TRBJ1-5; 7 bases are a match to TRBD1. The trim removed 2 bases at V and 5 bases at J, leaving 3 bases unmatched. The V gene's germline CDR1 is WNHNN and CDR2 SYGVQD (reference sequence). The CDR3 covers 14 residues.

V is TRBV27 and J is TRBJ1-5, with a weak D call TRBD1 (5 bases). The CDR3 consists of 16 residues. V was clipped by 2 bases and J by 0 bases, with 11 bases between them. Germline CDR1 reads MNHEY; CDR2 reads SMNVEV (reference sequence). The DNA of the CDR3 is TGTGCCAGCAGTTTAAGTGGGGCCCTTAGCAATCAGCCCCAGCATTTT. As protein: CASSLSGALSNQPQHF.

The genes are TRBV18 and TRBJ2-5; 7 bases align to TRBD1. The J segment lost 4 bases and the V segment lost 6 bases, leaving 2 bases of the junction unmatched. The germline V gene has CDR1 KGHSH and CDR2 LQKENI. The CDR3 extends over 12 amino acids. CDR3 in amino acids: CASSRDRETQYF. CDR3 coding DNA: TGTGCCAGCTCTCGGGACAGAGAGACCCAGTACTTC.

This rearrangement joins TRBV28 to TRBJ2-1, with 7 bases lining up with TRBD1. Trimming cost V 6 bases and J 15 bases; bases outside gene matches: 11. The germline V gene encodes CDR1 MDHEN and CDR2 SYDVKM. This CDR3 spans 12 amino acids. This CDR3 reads CASRPSGGVGFF. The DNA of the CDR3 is TGTGCCAGCAGGCCCTCAGGGGGTGTAGGGTTCTTC.